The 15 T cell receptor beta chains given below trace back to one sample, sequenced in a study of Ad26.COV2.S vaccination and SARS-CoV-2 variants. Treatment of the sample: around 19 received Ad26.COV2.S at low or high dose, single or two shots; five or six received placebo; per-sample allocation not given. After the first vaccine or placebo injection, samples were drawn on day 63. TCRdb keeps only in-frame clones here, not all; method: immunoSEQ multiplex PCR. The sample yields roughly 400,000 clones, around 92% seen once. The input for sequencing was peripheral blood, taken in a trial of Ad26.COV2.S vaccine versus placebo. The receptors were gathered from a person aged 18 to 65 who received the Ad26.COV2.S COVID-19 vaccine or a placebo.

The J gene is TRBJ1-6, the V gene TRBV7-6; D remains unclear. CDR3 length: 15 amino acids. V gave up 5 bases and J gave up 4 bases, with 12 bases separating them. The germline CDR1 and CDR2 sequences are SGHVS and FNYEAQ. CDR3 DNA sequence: TGTGCCAGCAGCCCCCTCAGCTCATATAATTCACCCCTCCACTTT. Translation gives CASSPLSSYNSPLHF. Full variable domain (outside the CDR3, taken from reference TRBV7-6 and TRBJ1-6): GAGVSQSPRYKVTKRGQDVALRCDPISGHVSLYWYRQALGQGPEFLTYFNYEAQQDKSGLPNDRFSAERPEGSISTLTIQRTEQRDSAMYRCASSPLSSYNSPLHFGNGTRLTVT.

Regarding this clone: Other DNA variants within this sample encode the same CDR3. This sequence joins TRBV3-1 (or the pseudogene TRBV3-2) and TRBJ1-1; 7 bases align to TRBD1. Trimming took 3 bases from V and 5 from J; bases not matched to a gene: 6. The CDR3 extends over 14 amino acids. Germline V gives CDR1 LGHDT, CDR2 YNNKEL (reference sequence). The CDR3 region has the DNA TGTGCCAGCAGCCAGGTGGCAGGGGGGACTGAAGCTTTCTTT. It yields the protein CASSQVAGGTEAFF.

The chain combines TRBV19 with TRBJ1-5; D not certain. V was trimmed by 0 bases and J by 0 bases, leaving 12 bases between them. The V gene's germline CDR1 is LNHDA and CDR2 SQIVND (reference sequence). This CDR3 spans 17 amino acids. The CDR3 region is CASSIDLPEYSNQPQHF. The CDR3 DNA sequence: TGTGCCAGTAGTATAGATCTACCGGAATATAGCAATCAGCCCCAGCATTTT.

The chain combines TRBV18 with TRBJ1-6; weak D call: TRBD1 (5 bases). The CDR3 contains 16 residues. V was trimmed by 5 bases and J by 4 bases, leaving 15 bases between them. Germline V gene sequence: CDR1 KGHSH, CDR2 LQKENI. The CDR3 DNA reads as TGTGCCAGCTCAGACGACAGTATTACGTATAATTCACCCCTCCACTTT. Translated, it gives CASSDDSITYNSPLHF.

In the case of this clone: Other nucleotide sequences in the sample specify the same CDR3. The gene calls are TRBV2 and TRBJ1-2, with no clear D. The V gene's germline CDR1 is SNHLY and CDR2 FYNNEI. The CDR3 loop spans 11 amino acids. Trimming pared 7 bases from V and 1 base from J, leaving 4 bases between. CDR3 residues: CASTLNYGYTF. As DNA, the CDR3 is TGTGCCAGCACCCTTAACTATGGCTACACCTTC.

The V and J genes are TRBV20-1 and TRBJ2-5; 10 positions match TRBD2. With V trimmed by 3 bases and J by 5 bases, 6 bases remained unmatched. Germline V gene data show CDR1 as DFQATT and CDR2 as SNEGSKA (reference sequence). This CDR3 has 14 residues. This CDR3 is CSASQRGGLETQYF. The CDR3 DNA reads TGCAGTGCTAGTCAGCGGGGGGGATTGGAGACCCAGTACTTC.

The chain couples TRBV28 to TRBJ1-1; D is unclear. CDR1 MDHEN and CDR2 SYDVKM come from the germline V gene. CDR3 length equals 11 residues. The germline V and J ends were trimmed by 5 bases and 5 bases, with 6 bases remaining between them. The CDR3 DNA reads TGTGCCAGCAGTAAGCGTACTGAAGCTTTCTTT. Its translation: CASSKRTEAFF.

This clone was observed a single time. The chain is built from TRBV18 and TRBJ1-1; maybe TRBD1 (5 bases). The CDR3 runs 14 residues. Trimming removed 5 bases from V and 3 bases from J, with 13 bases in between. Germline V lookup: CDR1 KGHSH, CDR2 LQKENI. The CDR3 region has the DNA TGTGCCAGCTCAGCAGGGATTGGGGACACTGAAGCTTTCTTT. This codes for CASSAGIGDTEAFF.

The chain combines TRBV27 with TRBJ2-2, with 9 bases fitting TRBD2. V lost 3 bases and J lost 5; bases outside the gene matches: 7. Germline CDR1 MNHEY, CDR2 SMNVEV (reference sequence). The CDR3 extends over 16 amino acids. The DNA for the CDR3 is TGTGCCAGCAGTTTTGTACTGCGGGGGGGAACCGGGGAGCTGTTTTTT. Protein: CASSFVLRGGTGELFF.

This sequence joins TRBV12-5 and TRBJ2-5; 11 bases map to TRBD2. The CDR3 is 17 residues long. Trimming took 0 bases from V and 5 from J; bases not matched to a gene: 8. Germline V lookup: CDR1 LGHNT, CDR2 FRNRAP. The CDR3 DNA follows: TGTGCTAGTGGTTTGGTACTAGCGGGGGCCAAGCGTGAGACCCAGTACTTC. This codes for CASGLVLAGAKRETQYF.

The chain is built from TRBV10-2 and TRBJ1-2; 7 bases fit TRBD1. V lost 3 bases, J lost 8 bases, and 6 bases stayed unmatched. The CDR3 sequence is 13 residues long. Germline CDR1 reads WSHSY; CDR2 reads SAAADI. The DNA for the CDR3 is TGCGCCAGCAGTGATTTGGACAGGATGGGCTACACCTTC. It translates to CASSDLDRMGYTF.

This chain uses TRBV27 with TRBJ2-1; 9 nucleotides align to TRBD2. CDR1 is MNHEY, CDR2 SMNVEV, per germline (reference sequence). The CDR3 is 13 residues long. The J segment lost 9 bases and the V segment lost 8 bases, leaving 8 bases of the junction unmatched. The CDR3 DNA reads TGTGCCAGCGGACTAGCGTTTTATAGTGAGCAGTTCTTC. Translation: CASGLAFYSEQFF.

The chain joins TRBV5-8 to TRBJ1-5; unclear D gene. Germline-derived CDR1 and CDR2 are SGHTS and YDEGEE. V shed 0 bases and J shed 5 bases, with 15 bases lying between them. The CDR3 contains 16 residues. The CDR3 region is CASSLVVGYGDQPQHF. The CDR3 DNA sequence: TGTGCCAGCAGCTTGGTTGTGGGTTACGGAGATCAGCCCCAGCATTTT. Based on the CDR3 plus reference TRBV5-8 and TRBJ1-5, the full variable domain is EAGVTQSPTHLIKTRGQQATLRCSPISGHTSVYWYQQALGLGLQFLLWYDEGEERNRGNFPPRFSGRQFPNYSSELNVNALELEDSALYLCASSLVVGYGDQPQHFGDGTRLSIL.

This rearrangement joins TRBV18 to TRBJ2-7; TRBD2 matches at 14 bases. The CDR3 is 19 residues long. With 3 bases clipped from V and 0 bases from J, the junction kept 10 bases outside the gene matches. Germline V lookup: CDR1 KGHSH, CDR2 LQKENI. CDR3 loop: CASSPRLAGGHMVSYEQYF. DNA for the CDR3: TGTGCCAGCTCACCCAGACTAGCGGGGGGGCATATGGTCTCCTACGAGCAGTACTTC.

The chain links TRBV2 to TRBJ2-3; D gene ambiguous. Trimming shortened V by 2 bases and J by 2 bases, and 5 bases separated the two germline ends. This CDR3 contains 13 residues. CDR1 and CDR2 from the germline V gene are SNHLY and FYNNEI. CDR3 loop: CASSEPATDTQYF. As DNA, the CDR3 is TGTGCCAGCAGTGAACCGGCCACAGATACGCAGTATTTT.